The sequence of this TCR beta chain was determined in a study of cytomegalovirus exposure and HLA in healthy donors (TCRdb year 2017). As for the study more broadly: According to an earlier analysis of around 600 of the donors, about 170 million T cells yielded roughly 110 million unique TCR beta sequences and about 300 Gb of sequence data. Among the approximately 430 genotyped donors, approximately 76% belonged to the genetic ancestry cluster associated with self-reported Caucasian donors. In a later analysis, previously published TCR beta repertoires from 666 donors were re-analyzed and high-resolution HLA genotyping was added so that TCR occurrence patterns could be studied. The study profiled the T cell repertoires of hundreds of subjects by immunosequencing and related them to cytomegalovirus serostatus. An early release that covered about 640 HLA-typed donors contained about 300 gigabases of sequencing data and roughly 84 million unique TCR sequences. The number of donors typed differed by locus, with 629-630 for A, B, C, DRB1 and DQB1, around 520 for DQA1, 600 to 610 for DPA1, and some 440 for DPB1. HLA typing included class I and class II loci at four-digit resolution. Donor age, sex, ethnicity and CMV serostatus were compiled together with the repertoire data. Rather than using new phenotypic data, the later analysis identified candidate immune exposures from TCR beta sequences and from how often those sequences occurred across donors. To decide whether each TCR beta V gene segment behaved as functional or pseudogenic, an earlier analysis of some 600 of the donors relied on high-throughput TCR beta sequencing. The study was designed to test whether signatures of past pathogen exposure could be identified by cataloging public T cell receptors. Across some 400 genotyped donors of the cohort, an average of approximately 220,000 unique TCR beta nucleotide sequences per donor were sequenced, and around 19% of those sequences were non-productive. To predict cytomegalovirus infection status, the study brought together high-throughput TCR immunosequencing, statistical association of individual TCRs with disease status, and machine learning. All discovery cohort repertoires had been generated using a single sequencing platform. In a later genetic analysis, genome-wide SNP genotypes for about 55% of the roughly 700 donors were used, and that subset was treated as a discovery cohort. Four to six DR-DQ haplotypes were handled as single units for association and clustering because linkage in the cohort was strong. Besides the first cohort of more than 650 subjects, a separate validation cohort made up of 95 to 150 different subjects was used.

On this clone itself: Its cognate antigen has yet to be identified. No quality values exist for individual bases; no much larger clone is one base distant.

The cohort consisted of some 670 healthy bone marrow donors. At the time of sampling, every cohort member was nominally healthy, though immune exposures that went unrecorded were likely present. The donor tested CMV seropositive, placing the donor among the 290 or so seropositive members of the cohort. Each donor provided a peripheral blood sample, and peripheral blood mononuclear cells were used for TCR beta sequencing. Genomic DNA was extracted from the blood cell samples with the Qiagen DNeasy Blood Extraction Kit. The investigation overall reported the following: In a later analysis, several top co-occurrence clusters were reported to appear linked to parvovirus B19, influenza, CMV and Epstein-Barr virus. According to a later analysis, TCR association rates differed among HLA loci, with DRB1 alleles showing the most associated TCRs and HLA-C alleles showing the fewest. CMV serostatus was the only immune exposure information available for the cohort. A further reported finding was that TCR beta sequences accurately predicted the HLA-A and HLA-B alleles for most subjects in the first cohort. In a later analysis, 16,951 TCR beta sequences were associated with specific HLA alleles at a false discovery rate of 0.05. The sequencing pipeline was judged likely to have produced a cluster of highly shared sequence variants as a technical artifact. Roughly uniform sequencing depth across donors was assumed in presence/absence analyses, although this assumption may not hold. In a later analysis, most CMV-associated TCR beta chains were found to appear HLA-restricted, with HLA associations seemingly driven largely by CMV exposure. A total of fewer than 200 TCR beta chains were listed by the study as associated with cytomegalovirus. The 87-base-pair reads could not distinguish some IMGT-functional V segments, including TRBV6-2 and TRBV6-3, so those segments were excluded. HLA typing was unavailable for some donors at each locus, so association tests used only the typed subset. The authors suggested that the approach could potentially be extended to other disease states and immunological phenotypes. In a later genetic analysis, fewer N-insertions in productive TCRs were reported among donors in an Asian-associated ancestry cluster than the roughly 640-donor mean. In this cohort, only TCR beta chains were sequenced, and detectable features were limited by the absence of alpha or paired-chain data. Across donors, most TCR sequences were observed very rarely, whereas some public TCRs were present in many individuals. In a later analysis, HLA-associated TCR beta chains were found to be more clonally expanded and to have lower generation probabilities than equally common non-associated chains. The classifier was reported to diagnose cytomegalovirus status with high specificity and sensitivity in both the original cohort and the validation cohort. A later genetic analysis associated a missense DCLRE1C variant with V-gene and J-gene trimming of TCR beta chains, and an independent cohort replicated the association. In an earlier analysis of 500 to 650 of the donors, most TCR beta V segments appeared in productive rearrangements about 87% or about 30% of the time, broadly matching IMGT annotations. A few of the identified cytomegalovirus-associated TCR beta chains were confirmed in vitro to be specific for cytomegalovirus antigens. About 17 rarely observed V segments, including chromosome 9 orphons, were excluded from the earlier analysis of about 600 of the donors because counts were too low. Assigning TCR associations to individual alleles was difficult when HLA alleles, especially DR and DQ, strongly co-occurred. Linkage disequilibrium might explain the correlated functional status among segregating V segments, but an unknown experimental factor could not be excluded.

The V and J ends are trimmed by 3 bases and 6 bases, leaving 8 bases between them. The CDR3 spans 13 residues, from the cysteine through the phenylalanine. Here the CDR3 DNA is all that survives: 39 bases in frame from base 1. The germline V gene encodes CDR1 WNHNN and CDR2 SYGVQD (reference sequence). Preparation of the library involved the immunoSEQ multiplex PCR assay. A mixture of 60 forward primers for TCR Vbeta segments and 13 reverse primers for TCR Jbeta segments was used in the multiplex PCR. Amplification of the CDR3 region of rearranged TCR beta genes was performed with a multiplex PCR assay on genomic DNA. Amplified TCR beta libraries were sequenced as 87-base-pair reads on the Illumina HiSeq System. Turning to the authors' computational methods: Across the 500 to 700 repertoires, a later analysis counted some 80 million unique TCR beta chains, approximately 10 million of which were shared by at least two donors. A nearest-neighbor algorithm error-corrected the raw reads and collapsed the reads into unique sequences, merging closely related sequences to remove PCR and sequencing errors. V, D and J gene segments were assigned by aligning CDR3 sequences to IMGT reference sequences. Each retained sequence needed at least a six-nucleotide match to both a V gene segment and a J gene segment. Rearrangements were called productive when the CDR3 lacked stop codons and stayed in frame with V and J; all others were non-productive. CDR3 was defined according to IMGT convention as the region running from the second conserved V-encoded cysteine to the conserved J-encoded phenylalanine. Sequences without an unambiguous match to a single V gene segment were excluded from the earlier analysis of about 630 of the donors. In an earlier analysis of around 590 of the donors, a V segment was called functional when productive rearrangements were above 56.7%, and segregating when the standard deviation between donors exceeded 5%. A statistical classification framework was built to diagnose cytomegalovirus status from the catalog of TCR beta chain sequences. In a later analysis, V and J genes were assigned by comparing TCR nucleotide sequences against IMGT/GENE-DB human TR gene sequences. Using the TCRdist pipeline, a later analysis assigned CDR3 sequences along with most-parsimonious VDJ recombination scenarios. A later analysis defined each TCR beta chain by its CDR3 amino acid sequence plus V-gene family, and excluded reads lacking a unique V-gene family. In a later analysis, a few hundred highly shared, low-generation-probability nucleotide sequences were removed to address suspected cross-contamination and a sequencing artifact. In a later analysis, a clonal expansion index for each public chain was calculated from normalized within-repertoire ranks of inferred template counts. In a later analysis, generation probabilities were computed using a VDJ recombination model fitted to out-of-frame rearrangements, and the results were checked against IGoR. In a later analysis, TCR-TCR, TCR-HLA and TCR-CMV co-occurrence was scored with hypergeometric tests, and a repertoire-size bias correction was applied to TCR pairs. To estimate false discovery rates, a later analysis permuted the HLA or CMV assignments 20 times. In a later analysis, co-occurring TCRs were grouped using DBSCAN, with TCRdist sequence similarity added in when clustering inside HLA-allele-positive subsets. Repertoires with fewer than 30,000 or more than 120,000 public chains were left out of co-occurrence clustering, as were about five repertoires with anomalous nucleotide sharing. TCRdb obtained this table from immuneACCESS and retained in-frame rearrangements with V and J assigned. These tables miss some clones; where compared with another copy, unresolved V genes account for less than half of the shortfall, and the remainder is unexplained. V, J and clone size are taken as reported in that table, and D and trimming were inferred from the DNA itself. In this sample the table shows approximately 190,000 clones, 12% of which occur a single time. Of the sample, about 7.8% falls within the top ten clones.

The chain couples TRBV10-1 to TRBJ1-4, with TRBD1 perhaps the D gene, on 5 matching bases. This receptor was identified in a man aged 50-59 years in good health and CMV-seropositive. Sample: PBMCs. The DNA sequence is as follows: TGCGCCAGCAGTGACCCGGGGGATGAAAAACTGTTTTTT. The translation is CASSDPGDEKLFF.